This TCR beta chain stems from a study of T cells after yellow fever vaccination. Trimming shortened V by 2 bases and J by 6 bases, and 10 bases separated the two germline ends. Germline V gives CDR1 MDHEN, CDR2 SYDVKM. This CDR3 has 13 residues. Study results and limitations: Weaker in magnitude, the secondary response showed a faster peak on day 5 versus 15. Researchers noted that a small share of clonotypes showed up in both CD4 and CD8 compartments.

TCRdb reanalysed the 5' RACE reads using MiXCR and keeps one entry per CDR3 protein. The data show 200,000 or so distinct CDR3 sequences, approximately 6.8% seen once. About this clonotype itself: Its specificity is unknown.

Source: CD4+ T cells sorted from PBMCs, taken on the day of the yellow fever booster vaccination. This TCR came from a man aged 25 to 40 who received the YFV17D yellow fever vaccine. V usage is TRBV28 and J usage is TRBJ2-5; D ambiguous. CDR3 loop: CASSLGLTQTQYF. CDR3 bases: TGTGCCAGCAGTTTAGGGCTAACGCAGACCCAGTACTTC.